This T cell receptor (beta chain) was retrieved from a study of shared clonotypes between healthy human individuals (dated by TCRdb to the early 2020s). About the investigation overall: The cohort comprised a couple of women and a few men aged 18 to 49 years. For each donor, CD4 naive and CD4 memory were each given three plates, CD8 naive was given two plates, and CD8 memory was given one plate. Different laboratories and diverse techniques were used to prepare libraries and sequence TCR repertoires, to increase sequencing depth and limit assay-specific biases. Each donor's leukapheresis produced roughly between roughly 0.85 and 9.5 billion PBMCs. To estimate repertoire size and how much clonotypes are shared between individuals, the study performed deep sequencing of blood TCR repertoires from about 5 healthy adults. Overall study outcomes, separate from this receptor: Because the study included a small number of donors, the genetic and exposure-history diversity represented was limited. Sharing across four donors was observed for around 4.8% of naive CD4, over 3% of naive CD8, over 2% of memory CD4, and roughly 0.4% of memory CD8 clonotypes. Sampling was restricted to blood, and TCR repertoires in tissues likely differ from the TCR repertoires found in blood. Compared with non-shared clonotypes, the clonotypes found in all four sorted-subset donors had higher generation probabilities. Incomplete sequencing was indicated by rarefaction of sorted-subset datasets, despite the large sequencing depth. Based on pairwise subsampling, the degree of clonotype sharing among donors was expected to be affected by sequencing depth. Estimated clonotype richness was generally larger for naive than for memory subsets.

For the CD8 naive samples, CD45RO-negative cells were positively selected for CCR7, yielding a CD45RA+CCR7+ population from which TemRA cells were excluded. The donors were healthy, HIV-negative adults who had no recently reported acute infections or vaccinations. Every donor was a Caucasian adult residing in Nashville, Tennessee, USA. Blood was obtained by leukapheresis, after which PBMCs were separated by Ficoll-Histopaque density gradient centrifugation and cryopreserved in liquid nitrogen vapor phase. Analytical flow cytometry was used to check the purity and quantity of every magnetically sorted T cell population. Genomic DNA was isolated from every sorted fraction and measured by UV absorbance on a Nanodrop 2000c. TCR CDR3 regions were amplified from genomic DNA by multiplex PCR using the deep immunoSEQ assay. Extracted genomic DNA from each cell subset was spread evenly across all wells of several immunoSEQ 96-well plates, with each plate serving as a replicate. For sorted subsets, approximately 200 ng of genomic DNA, equivalent to 25,000 to 35,000 T cell genomes, went into each replicate PCR. The purified libraries were quantified using a Qubit 3.0 fluorometer, sized with a Bioanalyzer 2100, and then quantified again using the KAPA Library Quantification kit. A separate single-read 150-cycle Illumina NextSeq 550 flow cell was used to sequence each immunoSEQ 96-well plate. Per the authors' processing: The immunoSEQ output contained only junctional sequences without quality scores, so filtering could not match that applied to full-length reads. Sequences were annotated with PyIR, a Python wrapper for IgBLAST v1.9, using IMGT germline references to assign V/J genes and CDR3. Reads were removed for weak V/J assignments (E-value above 1e-6), missing CDR3, stop codons, out-of-frame junctions, or ambiguous translated residues. V3J clonotypes were defined as sequences sharing an identical inferred V gene, J gene, and CDR3 amino acid sequence. To compute the percentage overlap between repertoires, the number of shared unique clonotypes was divided by the size of the smaller repertoire. Repertoire richness was assessed with RTK rarefaction, the Chao1 estimator, and Recon v2.1 estimates of unobserved clonotypes. OLGA was used to compute generation probabilities for all TCRbeta clonotypes that the gDNA method yielded from a few donors. Not all clones reach the TCRdb copy of this immuneACCESS table, which keeps in-frame sequences only. Checked studies attribute under half of the gap to unresolved V genes and leave the rest unexplained. The V and J calls and clone size were taken over from that table, and D and trimming were inferred from the DNA. The sample yields around 600,000 clones; approximately 95% were counted once. About 0.11% of the sample belongs to the ten largest clones.

V drops 2 bases and J drops 2 bases, leaving 7 bases in between. Spanning cysteine to phenylalanine, the CDR3 consists of 13 amino acids. Here the CDR3 DNA is all that survives: 39 bases in frame from base 1. Looking up the germline V gene (reference sequence) yields CDR1 MNHEY and CDR2 SMNVEV. Comment on this clone: Its antigen is still unknown. No per-base quality is available; no much larger clone lies one base away. Other DNA sequences in this sample translate to the same CDR3.

Sequenced: naive CD8+ T cells sorted from blood. In light of the paper, this sample's cell subset or site label describes: CD45RA+CCR7+. This sequence originates from a woman aged 25 to 45 in good health. The sequence is built from TRBV27 and TRBJ2-7; the D gene identity is not certain. Read as DNA, the sequence is TGTGCCAGCAGTTTAGGACCTACCTACGAGCAGTACTTC. Translated, this is CASSLGPTYEQYF.